Below, 10 T cell receptor beta chains from the same sample are listed, as sequenced in a study of blood T cell repertoires in COVID-19 (dated by TCRdb to about 2020). Libraries came from the immunoSEQ multiplex PCR assay. What TCRdb holds here is the immuneACCESS table cut down to in-frame rearrangements. Part of the clones is not present; checked against another copy, under half of the missing clones reflect an unresolved V gene, and the others are unexplained. Counted in this sample were about 120,000 clones; 70% to 90% of them appeared once. The ten largest clonotypes hold roughly 3.5% of the sample. The sequenced sample consisted of peripheral blood. The receptor set was obtained from a man between 40 and 49 years old with acute or convalescent COVID-19.

V usage is TRBV27 and J usage is TRBJ2-4, with no clear D. This CDR3 contains 14 residues. The V end lost 4 bases, the J end lost 0 bases, and 7 bases lay between the germline ends. The germline V gene has CDR1 MNHEY and CDR2 SMNVEV (reference sequence). CDR3 DNA sequence: TGTGCCAGCAGTTCAAGCGTAGCCAAAAACATTCAGTACTTC. Translating it yields CASSSSVAKNIQYF.

The V gene is TRBV5-1, the J gene TRBJ2-1, with D perhaps TRBD2 (7 bases). V was pared by 3 bases and J by 3 bases, with 13 bases between. Looked up from germline, CDR1 is SGHRS and CDR2 is YFSETQ. This CDR3 comprises 15 residues. CDR3 residues: CASSSGGTHYNEQFF. In nucleotides, the CDR3 is TGCGCCAGCAGCTCGGGGGGCACGCACTACAATGAGCAGTTCTTC. The full variable domain, completed using reference TRBV5-1 and TRBJ2-1, is KAGVTQTPRYLIKTRGQQVTLSCSPISGHRSVSWYQQTPGQGLQFLFEYFSETQRNKGNFPGRFSGRQFSNSRSEMNVSTLELGDSALYLCASSSGGTHYNEQFFGPGTRLTVL.

V is TRBV24-1 and J is TRBJ2-1; maybe TRBD2 (7 bases). The CDR3 is made up of 16 amino acids. Deletions cut 3 bases from V and 7 bases from J, with 18 bases between. Germline V CDR1 and CDR2: KGHDR, SFDVKD. The DNA for the CDR3 is TGTGCCACCAGTGATCACCCGGGGGGCGCCTCTAATGAGCAGTTCTTC. As protein: CATSDHPGGASNEQFF.

This chain joins TRBV5-5 and TRBJ1-5, with D uncertain. The CDR3 extends over 13 amino acids. Germline V gene lookup returns CDR1 SGHKS and CDR2 YYEKEE (reference sequence). V was pared by 0 bases and J by 7 bases, with 8 bases between. CDR3 coding DNA: TGTGCCAGCAGCTTGGAATTCGGGCAGCCCCAGCATTTT. This encodes CASSLEFGQPQHF.

The CDR3 coding sequence is TGCGCCAGCAGCCAAGAATGGACAGGGGGCAGGGATACGCAGTATTTT. This codes for CASSQEWTGGRDTQYF. The chain couples TRBV4-3 to TRBJ2-3; 11 positions match TRBD1. Trimming removed 0 bases from V and 6 bases from J; junction bases left unmatched: 5. The CDR3 is 16 amino acids. CDR1 LGHNA and CDR2 YSLEER come from the germline V gene.

This chain uses TRBV7-2 with TRBJ2-1, with 9 bases lining up with TRBD1. The CDR3 is 18 residues long. Germline V gives CDR1 SGHTA, CDR2 FQGNSA. V lost 4 bases and J lost 4; bases outside the gene matches: 14. CDR3 region: CASSYSGYRDREYNEQFF. CDR3 nucleotide sequence: TGTGCCAGCAGCTACTCCGGATACCGGGACAGGGAGTACAATGAGCAGTTCTTC.

The chain combines TRBV11-2 with TRBJ1-6; D is undetermined. The ends were cut back, 5 bases at V and 4 bases at J, with 15 bases in the middle. The CDR3 runs to 16 residues. CDR1 and CDR2 from the germline V gene are SGHAT and FQNNGV. This chain's CDR3 is CASSQDTSSYNSPLHF. In nucleotides, the CDR3 is TGTGCCAGCAGCCAAGACACCTCGAGTTATAATTCACCCCTCCACTTT. The full variable domain, its missing parts supplied by reference TRBV11-2 and TRBJ1-6, is EAGVAQSPRYKIIEKRQSVAFWCNPISGHATLYWYQQILGQGPKLLIQFQNNGVVDDSQLPKDRFSAERLKGVDSTLKIQPAKLEDSAVYLCASSQDTSSYNSPLHFGNGTRLTVT.

This chain joins TRBV6-6 and TRBJ2-4; weak D call: TRBD2 (7 bases). CDR1 and CDR2 from the germline V gene are MNHNY and SVGAGI (reference sequence). This CDR3 is built from 15 residues. V lost 4 bases and J 1 base, leaving 11 bases between the germline ends. The CDR3 protein is CASSSGGPAKNIQYF. CDR3 DNA: TGTGCCAGCAGTTCGGGGGGCCCCGCCAAAAACATTCAGTACTTC.

V usage is TRBV25-1 and J usage is TRBJ2-1, with D perhaps TRBD2 (6 bases). The CDR3 length is 12 residues. Germline CDR1 MGHDK, CDR2 SYGVNS. V was clipped by 4 bases and J by 9 bases, with 10 bases between them. The CDR3: CASSARGGEQFF. The CDR3 DNA reads as TGTGCCAGCAGTGCACGGGGAGGTGAGCAGTTCTTC.

This clone was observed a few times. The rearrangement uses TRBV2 and TRBJ2-1; 8 positions match TRBD1. The CDR3 loop spans 15 amino acids. J gave up 8 bases and V 1 base, and 7 bases lay outside the gene matches. The germline CDR1 and CDR2 sequences are SNHLY and FYNNEI. This chain's CDR3 is CASSEGTGLRDEQFF. As DNA, the CDR3 is TGTGCCAGCAGTGAAGGGACAGGGTTACGGGATGAGCAGTTCTTC.